This TCR beta chain was captured by sequencing in a study of human thymus T cells. Only in-frame clones appear in the TCRdb table, and some are missing; sequencing was by immunoSEQ multiplex PCR. This sample carries 46,000 or so clones, 85% to 95% of them seen once, and the ten largest clones take under 0.2%. The origin of this receptor is a girl less than two years old with a congenital heart defect but otherwise immunologically healthy. Sequencing was done on a sample of blood.

Here the CDR3 DNA reads TGTGCCTGGATCTGGACAGGGGGAAACACCGGGGAGCTGTTTTTT. Its protein is CAWIWTGGNTGELFF. This chain joins TRBV30 and TRBJ2-2, with 10 bases lining up with TRBD1. Per germline, CDR1 GTSNPN and CDR2 SVGIG (reference sequence). This CDR3 has 15 residues. With 4 bases clipped from V and 2 bases from J, the junction kept 4 bases outside the gene matches. Looking up the rest from reference TRBV30 and TRBJ2-2 gives the full variable domain: SQTIHQWPATLVQPVGSPLSLECTVEGTSNPNLYWYRQAAGRGLQLLFYSVGIGQISSEVPQNLSASRPQDRQFILSSKKLLLSDSGFYLCAWIWTGGNTGELFFGEGSRLTVL.